The 10 T cell receptor beta chains presented below share a single source sample, sequenced in a study of response to subunit inactivated influenza vaccine. Using its own MiXCR run on the RT-PCR reads, TCRdb lists one record per CDR3 protein. The sample lists about 540,000 distinct CDR3 sequences, around a quarter occurring once. The sample was also linked to a second study, of T cells expressing NK-cell markers. Per that study: The authors made TCR beta cDNA libraries by 5'RACE template switching. This switching added a universal primer site and UMIs.

Here the sequenced sample was CD4+ T cells sorted from PBMCs, taken approximately 12 days after vaccination. These receptor sequences come from a man aged 50 or older who received an inactivated influenza vaccine.

The gene calls are TRBV7-8 and TRBJ2-7; D remains unclear. Trimming removed 5 bases from V and 0 bases from J, with 14 bases in between. The CDR3 is 15 amino acids. Germline-derived CDR1 and CDR2 are SGHVS and FQNEAQ. Here the CDR3 reads CASSPRLQSSYEQYF. In DNA, the CDR3 is TGTGCCAGCAGCCCACGACTCCAGAGCTCCTACGAGCAGTACTTC.

For the CDR3, the DNA is TGTGCCAGCAGCTTAGATCGAGCGCGAGAGACCCAGTACTTC. It yields the protein CASSLDRARETQYF. The rearrangement links TRBV7-2 to TRBJ2-5, with D uncertain. Per the germline V gene, CDR1 is SGHTA and CDR2 is FQGNSA. V dropped 1 base and J dropped 4 bases, with 10 bases sitting between them. This CDR3 comprises 14 residues.

J is TRBJ1-6 and V is TRBV20-1, with 7 positions matching TRBD1. This CDR3 has 14 residues. The junction had 10 bases not matched to a gene; V was cut back by 6 bases and J by 8 bases. CDR1 is DFQATT and CDR2 is SNEGSKA in the germline V gene (reference sequence). CDR3 DNA: TGCAGTGCCCGAAGACAGGGAGGGGATTCACCCCTCCACTTT. This gives the protein CSARRQGGDSPLHF.

The chain has TRBV20-1 and TRBJ1-1; tentative D call: TRBD1 (5 bases). CDR3 size: 12 residues. Germline-derived CDR1 and CDR2 are DFQATT and SNEGSKA (reference sequence). The V and J ends lost 7 bases and 4 bases respectively, with 13 bases between them. In nucleotides, the CDR3 is TGCAGTGTGAAACTGGGACCCACTGAAGCTTTCTTT. It yields the protein CSVKLGPTEAFF.

This chain links TRBV11-1 with TRBJ2-6, with D tentatively TRBD1 (6 bases). V gave up 6 bases and J gave up 0 bases, with 18 bases separating them. This CDR3 comprises 18 residues. The germline CDR1 and CDR2 sequences are SGHAT and FQDESV (reference sequence). CDR3 nucleotide sequence: TGTGCCAGCAGTATTGGCGGACAGTCGAGCTCTGGGGCCAACGTCCTGACTTTC. It translates to CASSIGGQSSSGANVLTF.

The chain has TRBV27 and TRBJ1-1, with D perhaps TRBD1 (6 bases). V dropped 8 bases and J dropped 6 bases, with 22 bases sitting between them. In germline, CDR1 is MNHEY, CDR2 SMNVEV (reference sequence). The CDR3 spans 15 residues. CDR3 amino acids: CASSNSRGSGAEAFF. The CDR3 region has the DNA TGTGCCAGCTCCAACAGCAGGGGATCCGGGGCTGAAGCTTTCTTT.

The rearrangement uses TRBV24-1 and TRBJ2-2; no reliable D call. This CDR3 has 12 amino acids. Germline assignment: CDR1 KGHDR and CDR2 SFDVKD. Trimming removed 7 bases at V and 6 bases at J, with 8 bases between. The CDR3 coding sequence is TGTGCCACCAGCACAAGCGCCGGGGAGCTGTTTTTT. Protein product: CATSTSAGELFF.

V gene TRBV5-1 combines with J gene TRBJ2-2; TRBD1 matches 9 bases. This CDR3 contains 13 residues. From germline, CDR1 is SGHRS and CDR2 YFSETQ. The ends lost 10 bases at V and 6 bases at J; junction bases unmatched: 7. The CDR3 loop is CAGRTGVAGELFF. CDR3 coding DNA: TGCGCCGGCCGGACAGGGGTGGCCGGGGAGCTGTTTTTT.

Only a few counts were recorded for this clonotype. The V and J genes are TRBV19 and TRBJ2-1, with 11 bases fitting TRBD2. The germline V gene has CDR1 LNHDA and CDR2 SQIVND (reference sequence). V shed 3 bases and J 0 bases; nucleotides not matched to a gene: 4. CDR3 size: 17 residues. The CDR3 DNA reads TGTGCCAGTAGTATTGGGACTAGCGGCACCTCCTACAATGAGCAGTTCTTC. It codes for CASSIGTSGTSYNEQFF. The full variable domain, completed using reference TRBV19 and TRBJ2-1, is DGGITQSPKYLFRKEGQNVTLSCEQNLNHDAMYWYRQDPGQGLRLIYYSQIVNDFQKGDIAEGYSVSREKKESFPLTVTSAQKNPTAFYLCASSIGTSGTSYNEQFFGPGTRLTVL.

As regards this clonotype: Compared with germline, one end of the junction differs, possibly owing to a read error. The chain joins TRBV12-3 or TRBV12-4 to TRBJ1-2; 7 bases map to TRBD1. CDR3 length: 14 amino acids. The CDR3 sequence: CTSSPTGRNYGYTF. The CDR3 DNA reads TGTACCAGCAGTCCGACAGGGAGAAACTATGGCTACACCTTC.